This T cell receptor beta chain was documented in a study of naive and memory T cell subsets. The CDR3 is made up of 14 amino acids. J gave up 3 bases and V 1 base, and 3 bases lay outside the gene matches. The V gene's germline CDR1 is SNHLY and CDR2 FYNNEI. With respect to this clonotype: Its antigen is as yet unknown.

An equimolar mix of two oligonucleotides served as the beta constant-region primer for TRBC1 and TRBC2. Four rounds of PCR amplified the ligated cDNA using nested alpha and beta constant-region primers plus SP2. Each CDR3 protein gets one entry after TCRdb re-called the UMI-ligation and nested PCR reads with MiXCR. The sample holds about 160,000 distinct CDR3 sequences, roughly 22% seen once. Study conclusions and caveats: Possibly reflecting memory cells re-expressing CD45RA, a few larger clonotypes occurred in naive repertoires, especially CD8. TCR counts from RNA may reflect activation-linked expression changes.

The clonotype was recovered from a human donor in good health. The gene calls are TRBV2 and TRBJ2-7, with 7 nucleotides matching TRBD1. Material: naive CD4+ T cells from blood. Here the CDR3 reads CASSEETGLYEQYF. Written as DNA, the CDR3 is TGTGCCAGCAGTGAAGAGACAGGGCTCTACGAGCAGTACTTC.